The entry below describes one TCR beta chain. Its antigen remains unidentified. CDR1 SGHRS and CDR2 YFSETQ come from the germline V gene. V was trimmed by 4 bases and J by 4 bases, leaving 11 bases between them. This CDR3 has 14 amino acids. TCRdb's copy holds only in-frame clones and misses some; the assay was immunoSEQ multiplex PCR. The table includes roughly 130,000 clones, just over 85% detected once. These data belong to a study of T cell responses to AZD1222 COVID-19 vaccine. Whole-study findings and limits: Once two AZD1222 doses were given, Spike-specific TCR breadth and depth went up. Scientists sampled the repertoires only once the peak T cell response had passed. Unmutated variant regions are reportedly targeted by nearly half of spike-specific TCRs. Donors were chiefly white British, with a greater number of females, and clonal diversity was perhaps underestimated.

The source of this sequence is an adult in good health. The sequences come from peripheral blood, collected on day 0 of MenACWY control vaccination. The J gene is TRBJ2-2, the V gene TRBV5-1; the D call may be TRBD1 or TRBD2 (5 bases each). The CDR3 region is CASSVGPTTGELFF. CDR3 DNA: TGCGCCAGCAGCGTGGGACCAACCACCGGGGAGCTGTTTTTT.